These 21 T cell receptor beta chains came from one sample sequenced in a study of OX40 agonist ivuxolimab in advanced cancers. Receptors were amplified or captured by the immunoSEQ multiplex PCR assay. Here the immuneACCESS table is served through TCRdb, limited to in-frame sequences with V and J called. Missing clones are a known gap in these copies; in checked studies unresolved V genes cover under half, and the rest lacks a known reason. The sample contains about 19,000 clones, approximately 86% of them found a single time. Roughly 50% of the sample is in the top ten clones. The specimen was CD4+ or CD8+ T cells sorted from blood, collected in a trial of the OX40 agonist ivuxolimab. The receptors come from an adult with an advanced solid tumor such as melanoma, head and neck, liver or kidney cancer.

CDR3 amino acids: CASSPRLDRGLGTIYF. Here the CDR3 DNA reads TGTGCCAGCAGCCCTCGTCTGGACAGGGGCTTGGGGACCATATATTTT. The rearrangement links TRBV9 to TRBJ1-3; 9 nucleotides line up with TRBD1. Germline lookup yields CDR1 SGDLS and CDR2 YYNGEE. CDR3 length equals 16 residues. Germline trimming cut 4 bases from V and 10 bases from J; bases unmatched to any gene: 15.

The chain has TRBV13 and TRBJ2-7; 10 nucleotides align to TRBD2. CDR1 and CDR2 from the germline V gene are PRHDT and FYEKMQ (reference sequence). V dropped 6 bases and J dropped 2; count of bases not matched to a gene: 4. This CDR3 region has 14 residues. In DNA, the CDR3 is TGTGCCAGCAGAAATAGCGGGGGGCCCTACGAGCAGTACTTC. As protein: CASRNSGGPYEQYF. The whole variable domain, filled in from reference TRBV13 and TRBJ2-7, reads AAGVIQSPRHLIKEKRETATLKCYPIPRHDTVYWYQQGPGQDPQFLISFYEKMQSDKGSIPDRFSAQQFSDYHSELNMSSLELGDSALYFCASRNSGGPYEQYFGPGTRLTVT.

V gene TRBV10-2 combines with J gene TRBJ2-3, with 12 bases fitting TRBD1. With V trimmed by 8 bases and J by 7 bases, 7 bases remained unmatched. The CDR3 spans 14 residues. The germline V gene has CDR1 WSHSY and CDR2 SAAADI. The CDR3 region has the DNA TGCGCCAGCCGCCGGGACAGGGGGCTCTATACGCAGTATTTT. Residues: CASRRDRGLYTQYF.

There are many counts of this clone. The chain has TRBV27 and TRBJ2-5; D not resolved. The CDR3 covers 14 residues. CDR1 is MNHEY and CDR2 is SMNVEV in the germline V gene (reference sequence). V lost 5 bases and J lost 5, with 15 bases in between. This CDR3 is CASSPLSNGETQYF. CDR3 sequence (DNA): TGTGCCAGCAGTCCCCTTTCCAACGGGGAGACCCAGTACTTC.

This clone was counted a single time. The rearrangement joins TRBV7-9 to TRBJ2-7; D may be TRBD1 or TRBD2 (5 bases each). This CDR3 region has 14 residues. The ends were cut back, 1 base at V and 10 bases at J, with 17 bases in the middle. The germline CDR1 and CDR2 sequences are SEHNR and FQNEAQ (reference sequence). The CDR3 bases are TGTGCCAGCAGCTTAGGCCTCAGCATTCGGGGCCAGTACTTC. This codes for CASSLGLSIRGQYF.

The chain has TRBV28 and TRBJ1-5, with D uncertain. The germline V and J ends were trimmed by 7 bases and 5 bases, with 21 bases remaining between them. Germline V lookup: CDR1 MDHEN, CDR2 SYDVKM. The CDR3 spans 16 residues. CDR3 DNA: TGTGCCAGCACTGGCCGTTTAACAGCGGAGCATCAGCCCCAGCATTTT. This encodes CASTGRLTAEHQPQHF.

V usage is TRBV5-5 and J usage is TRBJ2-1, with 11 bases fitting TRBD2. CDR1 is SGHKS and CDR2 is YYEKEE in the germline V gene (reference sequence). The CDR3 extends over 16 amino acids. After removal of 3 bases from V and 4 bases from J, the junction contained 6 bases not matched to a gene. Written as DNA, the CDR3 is TGTGCCAGCAGCTCGTGGCTAGCGGGGGGTTACAATGAGCAGTTCTTC. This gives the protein CASSSWLAGGYNEQFF.

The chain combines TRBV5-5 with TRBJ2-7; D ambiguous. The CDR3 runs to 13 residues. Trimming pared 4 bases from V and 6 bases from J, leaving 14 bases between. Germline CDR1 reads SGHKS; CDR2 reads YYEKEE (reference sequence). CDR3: CASSTYLHPEQYF. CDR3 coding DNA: TGTGCCAGCAGCACCTATCTCCACCCCGAGCAGTACTTC.

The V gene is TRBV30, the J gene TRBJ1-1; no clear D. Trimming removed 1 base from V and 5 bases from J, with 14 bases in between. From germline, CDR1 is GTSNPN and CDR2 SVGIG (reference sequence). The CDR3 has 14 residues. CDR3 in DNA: TGTGCCTGGAGTGAGTACCGAAGTTGGACTGAAGCTTTCTTT. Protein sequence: CAWSEYRSWTEAFF.

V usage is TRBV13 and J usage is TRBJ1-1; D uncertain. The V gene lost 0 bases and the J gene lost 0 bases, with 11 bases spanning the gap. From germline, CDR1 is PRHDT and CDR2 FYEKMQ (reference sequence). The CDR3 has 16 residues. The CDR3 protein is CASSLGRGRLNTEAFF. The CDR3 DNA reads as TGTGCCAGCAGCTTAGGCCGCGGCAGATTGAACACTGAAGCTTTCTTT.

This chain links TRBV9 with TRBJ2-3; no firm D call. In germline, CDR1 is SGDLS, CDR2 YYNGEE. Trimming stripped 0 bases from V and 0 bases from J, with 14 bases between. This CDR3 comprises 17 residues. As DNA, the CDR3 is TGTGCCAGCAGCGTAGTGGGCAGCCGCTATAGCACAGATACGCAGTATTTT. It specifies CASSVVGSRYSTDTQYF.

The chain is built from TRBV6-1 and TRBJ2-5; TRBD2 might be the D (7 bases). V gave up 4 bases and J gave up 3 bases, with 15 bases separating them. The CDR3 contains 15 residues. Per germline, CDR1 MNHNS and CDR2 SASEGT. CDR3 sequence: CASSGWTRGEETQYF. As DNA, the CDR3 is TGTGCCAGCAGTGGGTGGACTAGGGGGGAAGAGACCCAGTACTTC.

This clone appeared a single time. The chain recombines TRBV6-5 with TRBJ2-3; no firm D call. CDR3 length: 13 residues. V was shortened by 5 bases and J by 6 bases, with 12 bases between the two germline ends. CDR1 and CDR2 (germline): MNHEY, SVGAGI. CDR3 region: CASSGVRTDTQYF. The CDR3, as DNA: TGTGCCAGCAGTGGGGTTAGGACGGATACGCAGTATTTT.

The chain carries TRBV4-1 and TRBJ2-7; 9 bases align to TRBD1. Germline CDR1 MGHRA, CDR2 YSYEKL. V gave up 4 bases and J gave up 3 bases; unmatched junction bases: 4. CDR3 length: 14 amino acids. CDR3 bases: TGCGCCAGCAGCCGGACAGGGGACGTCTACGAGCAGTACTTC. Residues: CASSRTGDVYEQYF.

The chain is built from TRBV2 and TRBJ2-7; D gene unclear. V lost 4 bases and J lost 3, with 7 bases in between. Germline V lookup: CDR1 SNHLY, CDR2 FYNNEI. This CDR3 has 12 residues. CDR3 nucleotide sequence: TGTGCCAGCAGTGTTGGAGTCTACGAGCAGTACTTC. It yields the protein CASSVGVYEQYF.

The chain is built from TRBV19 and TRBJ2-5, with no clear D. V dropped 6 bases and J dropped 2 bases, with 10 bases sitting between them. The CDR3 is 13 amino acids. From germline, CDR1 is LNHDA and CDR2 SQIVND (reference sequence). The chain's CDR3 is CASSPDPQETQYF. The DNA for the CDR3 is TGTGCCAGTAGCCCAGACCCTCAAGAGACCCAGTACTTC.

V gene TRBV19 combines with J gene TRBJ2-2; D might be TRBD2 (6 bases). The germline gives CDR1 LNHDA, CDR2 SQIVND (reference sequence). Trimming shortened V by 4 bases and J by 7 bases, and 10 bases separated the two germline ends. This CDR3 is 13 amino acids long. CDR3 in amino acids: CASSSGDIGELFF. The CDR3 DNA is TGTGCCAGTAGTAGCGGGGATATCGGGGAGCTGTTTTTT.

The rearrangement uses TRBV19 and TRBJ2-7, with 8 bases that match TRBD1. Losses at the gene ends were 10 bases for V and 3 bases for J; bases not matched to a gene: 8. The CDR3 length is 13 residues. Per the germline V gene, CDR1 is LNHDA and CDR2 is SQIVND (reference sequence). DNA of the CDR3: TGTGCCACCGGACAGGGACTCCTCTACGAGCAGTACTTC. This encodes CATGQGLLYEQYF.

CDR3 region: CASSFRTGGFGYGYTF. The CDR3 region has the DNA TGTGCCAGCAGTTTTAGGACAGGGGGCTTCGGCTATGGCTACACCTTC. V gene TRBV28 combines with J gene TRBJ1-2; 11 bases are a match to TRBD1. V was clipped by 3 bases and J by 4 bases; unmatched bases: 7. The V gene's germline CDR1 is MDHEN and CDR2 SYDVKM. This CDR3 spans 16 amino acids.

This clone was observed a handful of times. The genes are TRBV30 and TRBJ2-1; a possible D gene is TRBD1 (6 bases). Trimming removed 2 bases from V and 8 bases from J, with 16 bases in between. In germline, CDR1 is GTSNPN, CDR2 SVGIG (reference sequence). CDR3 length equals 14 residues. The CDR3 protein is CAWSLTGPGDEQFF. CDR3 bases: TGTGCCTGGAGTTTAACAGGGCCCGGCGATGAGCAGTTCTTC. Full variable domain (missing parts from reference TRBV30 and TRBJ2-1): SQTIHQWPATLVQPVGSPLSLECTVEGTSNPNLYWYRQAAGRGLQLLFYSVGIGQISSEVPQNLSASRPQDRQFILSSKKLLLSDSGFYLCAWSLTGPGDEQFFGPGTRLTVL.

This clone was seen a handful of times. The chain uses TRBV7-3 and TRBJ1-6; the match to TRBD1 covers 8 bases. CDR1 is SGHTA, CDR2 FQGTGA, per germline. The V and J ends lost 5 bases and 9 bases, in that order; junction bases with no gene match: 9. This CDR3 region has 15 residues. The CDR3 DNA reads TGTGCCAGCAGCCCAGGACAGGGCCTAATTTCACCCCTCCACTTT. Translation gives CASSPGQGLISPLHF. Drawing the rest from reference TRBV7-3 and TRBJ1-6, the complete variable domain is GAGVSQTPSNKVTEKGKYVELRCDPISGHTALYWYRQSLGQGPEFLIYFQGTGAADDSGLPNDRFFAVRPEGSVSTLKIQRTERGDSAVYLCASSPGQGLISPLHFGNGTRLTVT.